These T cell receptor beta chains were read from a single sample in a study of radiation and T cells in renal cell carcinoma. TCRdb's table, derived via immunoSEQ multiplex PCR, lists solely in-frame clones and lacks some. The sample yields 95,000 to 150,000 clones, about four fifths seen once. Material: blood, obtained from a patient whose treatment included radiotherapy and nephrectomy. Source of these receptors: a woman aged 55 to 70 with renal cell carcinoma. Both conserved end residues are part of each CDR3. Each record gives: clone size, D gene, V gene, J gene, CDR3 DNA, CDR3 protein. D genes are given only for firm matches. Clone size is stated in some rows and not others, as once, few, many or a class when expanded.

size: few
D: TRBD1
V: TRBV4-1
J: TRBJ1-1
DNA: TGCGCCAGCAGCTTGGGACAGGGGGTGAACACTGAAGCTTTCTTT
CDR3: CASSLGQGVNTEAFF

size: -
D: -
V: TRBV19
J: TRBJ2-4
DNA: TGTGCCAGTTCATATCGTCATGATCCGGCCAAAAACATTCAGTACTTC
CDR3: CASSYRHDPAKNIQYF

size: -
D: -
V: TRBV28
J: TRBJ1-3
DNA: TGTGCCAGCAGTTTTGGAGGGTCTGAAAACACCATATATTTT
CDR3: CASSFGGSENTIYF

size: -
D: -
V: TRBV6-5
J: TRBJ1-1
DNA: TGTGCCAGCAGTTACGCGGGGGCGGTGAACACTGAAGCTTTCTTT
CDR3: CASSYAGAVNTEAFF

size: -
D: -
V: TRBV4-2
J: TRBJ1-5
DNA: TGTGCCAGCAGCCAAGATACGTCAAGGGGGCCCCAGCATTTT
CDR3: CASSQDTSRGPQHF

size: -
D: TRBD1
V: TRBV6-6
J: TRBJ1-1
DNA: TGTGCCAGCAGTCGCTACCTCCAGGGGGCCGGGACTGAAGCTTTCTTT
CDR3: CASSRYLQGAGTEAFF

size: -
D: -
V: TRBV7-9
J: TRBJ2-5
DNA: TGTGCCAGCAGCTCCTCGGCCGGAGGAGGCCAAGAGACCCAGTACTTC
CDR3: CASSSSAGGGQETQYF

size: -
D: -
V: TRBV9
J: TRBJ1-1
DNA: TGTGCCAGCAGCGTAGGAGGGGTGAACACTGAAGCTTTCTTT
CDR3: CASSVGGVNTEAFF

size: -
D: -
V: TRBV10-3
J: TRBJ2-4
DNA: TGTGCCATAGTGGCGGGAAACATTCAGTACTTC
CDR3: CAIVAGNIQYF

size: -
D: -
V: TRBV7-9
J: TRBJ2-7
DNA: TGTGCCAGCAGCCCAACCGGGCCATTCGGGTACGAGCAGTACTTC
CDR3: CASSPTGPFGYEQYF

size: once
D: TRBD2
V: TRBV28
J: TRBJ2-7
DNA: TGTGCCAGCTCGACCTGGCGGGAGGTTACCTACGAGCAGTACTTC
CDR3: CASSTWREVTYEQYF

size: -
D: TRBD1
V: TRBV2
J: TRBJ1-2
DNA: TGTGCCACCAAGGCCGGGACAGGGTTTGGCTACACCTTC
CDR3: CATKAGTGFGYTF

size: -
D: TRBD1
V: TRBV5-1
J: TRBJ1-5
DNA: TGCGCCAGCAGCTTGACAGGGGGTCAGCCCCAGCATTTT
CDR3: CASSLTGGQPQHF

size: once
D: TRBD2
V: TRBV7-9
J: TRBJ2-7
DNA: TGTGCCAGCAGCTTAGCGGGACTAGCGGTCTACGAGCAGTACTTC
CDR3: CASSLAGLAVYEQYF

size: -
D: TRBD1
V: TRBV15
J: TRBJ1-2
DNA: TGTGCCACCAGCAACCCGGAGTACAGGGGGACTAGTACCTTC
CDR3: CATSNPEYRGTSTF

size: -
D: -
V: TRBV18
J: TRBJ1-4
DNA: TGTGCCAGCTCACATCGAGCACGGAAACAGACCTTTGCAACTAATGAAAAACTGTTTTTT
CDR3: CASSHRARKQTFATNEKLFF

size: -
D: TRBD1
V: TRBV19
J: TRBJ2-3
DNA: TGTGCCAGTAGTATAGTTCCGGGACAGGGCGCAGATACGCAGTATTTT
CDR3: CASSIVPGQGADTQYF

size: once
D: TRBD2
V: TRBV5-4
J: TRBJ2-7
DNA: TGTGCCAGCAGCCGAGGGGACTACCCCTACGAGCAGTACTTC
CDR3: CASSRGDYPYEQYF

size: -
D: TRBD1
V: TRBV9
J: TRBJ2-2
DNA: TGTGCCAGCAGCCCAAGACAGGGGACCGGGGAGCTGTTTTTT
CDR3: CASSPRQGTGELFF

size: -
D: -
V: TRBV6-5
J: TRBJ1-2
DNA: TGTGCCAGCAGTTATGGGGGGGACTATGGCTACACCTTC
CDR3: CASSYGGDYGYTF

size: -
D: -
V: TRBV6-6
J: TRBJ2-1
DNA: TGTGCCAGCATGGAGGGAATAAGATCGAATGAGCAGTTCTTC
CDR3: CASMEGIRSNEQFF

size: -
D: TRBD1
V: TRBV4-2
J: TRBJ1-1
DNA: TGTGCCAGCAGCCTGGAACCCCGGGACAGGGTCACTGAAGCTTTCTTT
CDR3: CASSLEPRDRVTEAFF

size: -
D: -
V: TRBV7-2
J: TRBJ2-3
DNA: TGTGCCAGCAGCCCCATGACAGATACGCAGTATTTT
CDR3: CASSPMTDTQYF

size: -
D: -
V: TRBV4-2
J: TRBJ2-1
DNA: TGTGCCAGCAGCCCAACCCGGGACGCCTTCAATGAGCAGTTCTTC
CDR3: CASSPTRDAFNEQFF

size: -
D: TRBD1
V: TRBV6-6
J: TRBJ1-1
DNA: TGTGCCAGCACCCGGACAGGGGTCGTGAGCACTGAAGCTTTCTTT
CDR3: CASTRTGVVSTEAFF

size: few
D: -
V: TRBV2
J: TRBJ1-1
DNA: TGTGCCAGCAGATTAGGGACTGAAGCTTTCTTT
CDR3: CASRLGTEAFF

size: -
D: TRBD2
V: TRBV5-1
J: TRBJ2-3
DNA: TGCGCCAGCAGCCTACAGGTAGCGGGGGGCCGCACAGATACGCAGTATTTT
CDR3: CASSLQVAGGRTDTQYF

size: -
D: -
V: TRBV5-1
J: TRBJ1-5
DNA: TGCGCCAGCAGCTTGGGCCCGTCAGGCAGCAATCAGCCCCAGCATTTT
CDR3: CASSLGPSGSNQPQHF

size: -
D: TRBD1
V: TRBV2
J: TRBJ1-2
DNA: TGTGCCAGCAGGATGGGACAGGGAGATGGCTACACCTTC
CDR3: CASRMGQGDGYTF

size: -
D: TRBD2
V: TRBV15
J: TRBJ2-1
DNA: TGTGCCACCAGCAGAGAGCGGGGAGGGCCCTACAATGAGCAGTTCTTC
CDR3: CATSRERGGPYNEQFF

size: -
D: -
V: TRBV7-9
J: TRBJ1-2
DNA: TGTGCCAGCAGCTCCCTAGAAGGACAGTCGAACTATGGCTACACCTTC
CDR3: CASSSLEGQSNYGYTF

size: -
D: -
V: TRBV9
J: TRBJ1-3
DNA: TGTGCCAGCAGCGTAGCTCCGGGCGGAGCCTCTGGAAACACCATATATTTT
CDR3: CASSVAPGGASGNTIYF

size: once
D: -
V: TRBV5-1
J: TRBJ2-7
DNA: TGCGCCAGCAGCCCAGGGGGGATCGGTTACGAGCAGTACTTC
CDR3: CASSPGGIGYEQYF

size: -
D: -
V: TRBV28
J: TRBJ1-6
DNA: TGTGCCAGCAGAACCCTCTATAATTCACCCCTCCACTTT
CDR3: CASRTLYNSPLHF

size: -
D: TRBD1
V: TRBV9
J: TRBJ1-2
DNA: TGTGCCAGCAGCGTACCGTCAGGGGGCTCCGCGAGAACTCGCTACACCTTC
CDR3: CASSVPSGGSARTRYTF

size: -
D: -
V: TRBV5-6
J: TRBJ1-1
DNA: TGTGCCAGCAGCTTGGGGTTTCGCACTGAAGCTTTCTTT
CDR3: CASSLGFRTEAFF

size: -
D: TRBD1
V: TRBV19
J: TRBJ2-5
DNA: TGTGCCAGTAGTTCTCAGCCGCCCGGGACAGGGGAGCAGTACTTC
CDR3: CASSSQPPGTGEQYF

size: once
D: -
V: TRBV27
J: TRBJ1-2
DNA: TGTGCCAGCAGTTTTCGACAGTCTGGGGGCTACACCTTC
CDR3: CASSFRQSGGYTF

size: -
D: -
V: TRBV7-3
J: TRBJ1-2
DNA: TGTGCCAGCAGCCCCGCCGGGGTAGGGGAGGGTGGCTACACCTTC
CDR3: CASSPAGVGEGGYTF

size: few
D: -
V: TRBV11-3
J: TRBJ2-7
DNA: TGTGCCAGCAGCTCCCGGACGGCCTACGAGCAGTACTTC
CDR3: CASSSRTAYEQYF

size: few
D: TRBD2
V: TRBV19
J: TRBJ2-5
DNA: TGTGCCAGTAGTAGTAGCGGGACTTCCCAAGAGACCCAGTACTTC
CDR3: CASSSSGTSQETQYF

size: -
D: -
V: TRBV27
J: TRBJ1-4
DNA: TGTGCCAGCAGTGAGAAACAGGGAAGGGGCGAAAAACTGTTTTTT
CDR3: CASSEKQGRGEKLFF

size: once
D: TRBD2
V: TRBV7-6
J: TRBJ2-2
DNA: TGTGCCAGCAGCTTTGAGAAGCTAGCGGGAATCGGGGAGCTGTTTTTT
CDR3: CASSFEKLAGIGELFF

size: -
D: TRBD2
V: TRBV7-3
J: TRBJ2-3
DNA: TGTGCCAGCAGCTCCCCCAGCGGGAGAAATTCAGATACGCAGTATTTT
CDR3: CASSSPSGRNSDTQYF

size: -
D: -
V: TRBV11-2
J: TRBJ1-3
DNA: TGTGCCAGCAGCCCCCAAGTTGGAGACACCATATATTTT
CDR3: CASSPQVGDTIYF

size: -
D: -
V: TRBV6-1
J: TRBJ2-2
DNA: TGTGCCAGCAGTGAACAACAGTGGGGCGGGGAGCTGTTTTTT
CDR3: CASSEQQWGGELFF

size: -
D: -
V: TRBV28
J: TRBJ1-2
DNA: TGTGCCAGCAGTAACGCAGGGGCTCCTAACTATGGCTACACCTTC
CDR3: CASSNAGAPNYGYTF

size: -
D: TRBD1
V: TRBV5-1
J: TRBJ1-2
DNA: TGCGCCAGCAGACTGGGTTGGGGACAGGGCTCTGGCTACACCTTC
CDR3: CASRLGWGQGSGYTF

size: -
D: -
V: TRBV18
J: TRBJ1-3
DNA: TGTGCCAGCTCACCACGGGGGCCCATAGGTGGAAACACCATATATTTT
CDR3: CASSPRGPIGGNTIYF

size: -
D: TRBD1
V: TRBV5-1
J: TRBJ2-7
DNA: TGCGCCAGCAGCCTCCGACAGGGAATGGTGACCTACGAGCAGTACTTC
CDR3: CASSLRQGMVTYEQYF

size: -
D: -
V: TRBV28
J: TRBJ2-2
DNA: TGTGCCAGCAGGCAGAACACCGGGGAGCTGTTTTTT
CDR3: CASRQNTGELFF

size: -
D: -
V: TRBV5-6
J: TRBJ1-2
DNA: TGTGCCAGCAGCTTGGGGATACCCCGGGGCTACACCTTC
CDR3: CASSLGIPRGYTF

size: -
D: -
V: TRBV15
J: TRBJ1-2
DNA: TGTGCCACCAGCCCCGGGAGAGATAACTATGGCTACACCTTC
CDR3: CATSPGRDNYGYTF